This T cell receptor beta chain was identified during a study of response to subunit inactivated influenza vaccine. TCRdb redid the calling of the RT-PCR reads with MiXCR, one entry per CDR3 protein. The sample consists of 500,000 to 600,000 distinct CDR3 sequences, about 11% of them appearing once. The CDR3 sequence is 15 residues long. The ends were cut back, 4 bases at V and 0 bases at J, with 12 bases in the middle. Germline V lookup: CDR1 LGHDT, CDR2 YNNKEL (reference sequence). A few counts support this clonotype. This sample was also put to use in a study of T cells expressing NK-cell markers. From that paper: The cDNA for TCR beta came from 5'RACE template switching with UMIs. With respect to HCMV, most of the eight sequenced donors were seropositive, and one was seronegative. The dominant NKG2C+ clonotypes represented about 1.0-8% of CD8+ T cells in several donors. A handful of donors showed these clonotypes also leading the CD3+CD56-NKG2C+ fraction. HCMV specificity was not established for the expanded NKG2C+ T cell clones.

The chain links TRBV3-1 to TRBJ1-2; D is ambiguous. This clonotype was obtained from a man aged 45 to 65 who received an inactivated influenza vaccine. Sequencing used PBMCs from blood, obtained on the day of vaccination. In DNA form, the CDR3 reads TGTGCCAGCAGCCTCACTCCGGGAACTAACTATGGCTACACCTTC. The encoded protein is CASSLTPGTNYGYTF.